What follows are 6 T cell receptor beta chains derived from one specimen sequenced in a study of shared T cell receptors in the human thymus. Sequencing used immunoSEQ multiplex PCR; TCRdb keeps in-frame clones, though not all of them. Here the sample spans about 660,000 clones, more than 70% being singletons. Another study also made use of these data, one on human thymus T cells.

Sequenced material: thymocytes. These receptors all stem from a boy younger than two with a congenital heart defect.

V is TRBV7-2 and J is TRBJ2-2, with 8 bases that match TRBD1. Germline assignment: CDR1 SGHTA and CDR2 FQGNSA. The CDR3 covers 14 residues. V lost 6 bases and J lost 5; bases outside the gene matches: 5. The CDR3 loop is CASRTGERTGELFF. CDR3 in DNA: TGTGCCAGCAGGACAGGGGAACGTACCGGGGAGCTGTTTTTT.

This chain connects TRBV27 to TRBJ2-7, with 9 bases identical to TRBD2. Germline CDR1 reads MNHEY; CDR2 reads SMNVEV (reference sequence). CDR3 size: 14 residues. V was pared by 3 bases and J by 4 bases, with 4 bases of the junction left unmatched. As DNA, the CDR3 is TGTGCCAGCAGTTTCGCTAGCGGGATTTACGAGCAGTACTTC. It codes for CASSFASGIYEQYF.

The chain combines TRBV2 with TRBJ1-3; weak D call: TRBD1 (5 bases). Trimming took 3 bases from V and 2 from J, leaving 8 bases between them. This CDR3 spans 14 amino acids. Germline V gene data show CDR1 as SNHLY and CDR2 as FYNNEI. The CDR3 region is CASSDEGAGNTIYF. The CDR3 DNA reads TGTGCCAGCAGTGATGAAGGGGCTGGAAACACCATATATTTT.

The chain recombines TRBV9 with TRBJ2-7; 9 nucleotides line up with TRBD1. Germline V gene data show CDR1 as SGDLS and CDR2 as YYNGEE. CDR3 size: 14 residues. Trimming removed 0 bases from V and 5 bases from J; junction bases left unmatched: 3. CDR3 DNA: TGTGCCAGCAGCGTAGGGGGACAGGGCAACGAGCAGTACTTC. It translates to CASSVGGQGNEQYF.

V and J are TRBV11-3 and TRBJ2-2, with D unresolved. V was trimmed by 5 bases and J by 8 bases, leaving 12 bases between them. This CDR3 has 13 amino acids. CDR1 is SGHNT and CDR2 is YENEEA in the germline V gene. CDR3 sequence (DNA): TGTGCCAGCAGCCCTCAGGCTGGTGGGGAGCTGTTTTTT. Translation gives CASSPQAGGELFF.

The chain uses TRBV2 and TRBJ2-3, with a tentative D call TRBD2 (6 bases). The ends were cut back, 6 bases at V and 1 base at J, with 17 bases in the middle. The CDR3 runs 16 residues. Germline CDR1 is SNHLY and CDR2 is FYNNEI. CDR3 sequence: CASRSGLPMGTDTQYF. CDR3 bases: TGTGCCAGCAGGTCGGGACTCCCTATGGGCACAGATACGCAGTATTTT.